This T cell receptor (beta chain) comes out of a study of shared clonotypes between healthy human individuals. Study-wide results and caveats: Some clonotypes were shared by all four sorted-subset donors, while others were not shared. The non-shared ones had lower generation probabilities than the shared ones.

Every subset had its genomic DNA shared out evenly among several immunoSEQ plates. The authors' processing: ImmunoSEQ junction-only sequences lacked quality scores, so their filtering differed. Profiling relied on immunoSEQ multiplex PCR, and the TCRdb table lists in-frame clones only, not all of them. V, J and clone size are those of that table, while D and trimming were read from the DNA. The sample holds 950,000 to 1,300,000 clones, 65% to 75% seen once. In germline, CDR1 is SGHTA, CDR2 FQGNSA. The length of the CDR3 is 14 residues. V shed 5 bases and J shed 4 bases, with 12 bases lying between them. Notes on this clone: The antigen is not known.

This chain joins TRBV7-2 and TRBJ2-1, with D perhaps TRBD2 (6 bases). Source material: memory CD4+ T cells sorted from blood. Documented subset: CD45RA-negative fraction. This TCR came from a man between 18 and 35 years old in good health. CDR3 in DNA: TGTGCCAGCAGCCCCCCTCTAGCGTACAATGAGCAGTTCTTC. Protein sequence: CASSPPLAYNEQFF.